A single T cell receptor (beta chain) is shown here with its context. This specimen comes from a study of T cell responses to AZD1222 COVID-19 vaccine. Generated by immunoSEQ multiplex PCR, the TCRdb table keeps only in-frame clones and is missing some. The sample comprises tens of thousands of clones, about 90% of which are singletons, and roughly 1.2% rests with the top ten. The germline V gene has CDR1 LNHDA and CDR2 SQIVND (reference sequence). Losses at the gene ends were 3 bases for V and 7 bases for J; bases not matched to a gene: 4. This CDR3 has 14 residues. The source material was peripheral blood, sampled 28 days after the second AZD1222 dose. The chain combines TRBV19 with TRBJ1-5; 9 bases align to TRBD1. This receptor was identified in an adult who received the AZD1222 COVID-19 vaccine. This CDR3 reads CASSIWDRDQPQHF. The CDR3 region has the DNA TGTGCCAGTAGTATTTGGGACAGGGACCAGCCCCAGCATTTT.